A single sample is the source of the 24 T cell receptor beta chains below, sequenced in a study of T cell responses to AZD1222 COVID-19 vaccine. Repertoires were generated with immunoSEQ multiplex PCR, while TCRdb's copy carries only in-frame clones and drops some. This repertoire shows 85,000 to 120,000 clones, 85% to 90% found once; its top ten account for around 5%. The source material was peripheral blood, sampled on day 0 of AZD1222 vaccination. These receptor sequences come from an adult in good health.

The chain links TRBV5-1 to TRBJ1-3; D might be TRBD1 (5 bases). This CDR3 is built from 14 residues. V was trimmed by 6 bases and J by 0 bases, leaving 10 bases between them. Germline CDR1 reads SGHRS; CDR2 reads YFSETQ. DNA of the CDR3: TGCGCCAGCACTTCGGGACTCTCTGGAAACACCATATATTTT. Protein: CASTSGLSGNTIYF.

The chain combines TRBV24-1 with TRBJ2-7, with D hard to call. V was cut by 2 bases and J by 9 bases, with 13 bases left in between. CDR3 length: 13 amino acids. Per germline, CDR1 KGHDR and CDR2 SFDVKD. Written as DNA, the CDR3 is TGTGCCACCAGTGATTCCGCTGTGATGGGGCAGTACTTC. Translated: CATSDSAVMGQYF.

CDR3: CASSLVGLVTGANVLTF. Written as DNA, the CDR3 is TGCGCCAGCAGCTTGGTAGGTTTAGTAACTGGGGCCAACGTCCTGACTTTC. The chain joins TRBV5-1 to TRBJ2-6; D is undetermined. The CDR3 is made up of 17 amino acids. V gave up 0 bases and J gave up 2 bases, with 12 bases separating them. Germline V gives CDR1 SGHRS, CDR2 YFSETQ.

The V call is TRBV7-2, the J call TRBJ1-2; D ambiguous. Per the germline V gene, CDR1 is SGHTA and CDR2 is FQGNSA. The CDR3 covers 11 residues. Between the trimmed V and J ends, which lost 6 bases and 4 bases, there was a span of 6 bases. The CDR3, as DNA: TGTGCCAGCAGAACCTTCTATGGCTACACCTTC. Protein product: CASRTFYGYTF.

This sequence joins TRBV27 and TRBJ2-1; tentatively, D is TRBD2 (6 bases). The CDR3 is 14 residues long. The V gene lost 4 bases and the J gene lost 9 bases, with 16 bases spanning the gap. The germline V gene has CDR1 MNHEY and CDR2 SMNVEV (reference sequence). The CDR3 protein is CASSSEEGWGEQFF. CDR3 nucleotides: TGTGCCAGCAGTTCTGAGGAGGGGTGGGGTGAGCAGTTCTTC.

The chain uses TRBV6-1 and TRBJ1-5; weak D call: TRBD1 (5 bases). Germline assignment: CDR1 MNHNS and CDR2 SASEGT. The CDR3 is 14 amino acids. V was clipped by 2 bases and J by 4 bases, with 9 bases between them. The CDR3 region is CASSETDRNQPQHF. In DNA, the CDR3 is TGTGCCAGCAGTGAAACAGACAGAAATCAGCCCCAGCATTTT.

The V call is TRBV7-9, the J call TRBJ2-7; perhaps TRBD1 as D (6 bases). The CDR3 loop spans 14 amino acids. Trimming pared 5 bases from V and 2 bases from J, leaving 13 bases between. Germline lookup yields CDR1 SEHNR and CDR2 FQNEAQ (reference sequence). The CDR3 reads CASSPPRGTYEQYF. In DNA form, the CDR3 reads TGTGCCAGCAGCCCGCCCAGGGGAACCTACGAGCAGTACTTC.

This rearrangement joins TRBV11-2 to TRBJ2-3; the D is unclear. The CDR3 totals 14 residues. CDR1 is SGHAT, CDR2 FQNNGV, per germline. V lost 5 bases, J lost 2 bases, and 11 bases lay in between. The DNA for the CDR3 is TGTGCCAGCAGCGCGCGCCCATTCACAGATACGCAGTATTTT. Protein: CASSARPFTDTQYF.

The chain uses TRBV18 and TRBJ2-5, with D hard to call. The CDR3 covers 14 residues. Germline V CDR1 and CDR2: KGHSH, LQKENI. V lost 1 base and J lost 0, with 6 bases in between. The DNA of the CDR3 is TGTGCCAGCTCACCACGGGCAGACCAAGAGACCCAGTACTTC. Translated, it gives CASSPRADQETQYF.

This chain joins TRBV20-1 and TRBJ2-7; 13 positions match TRBD2. The CDR3 length is 16 residues. The germline V gene has CDR1 DFQATT and CDR2 SNEGSKA (reference sequence). After removal of 3 bases from V and 0 bases from J, the junction contained 5 bases not matched to a gene. CDR3 DNA sequence: TGCAGTGCTAGTATACTAGCGGGAGGGAACTCCTACGAGCAGTACTTC. This codes for CSASILAGGNSYEQYF.

The V and J genes are TRBV27 and TRBJ2-4; D gene unclear. The CDR3 has 13 residues. Germline CDR1 MNHEY, CDR2 SMNVEV (reference sequence). Trimming removed 6 bases at V and 0 bases at J, with 6 bases between. The CDR3: CASRNIAKNIQYF. CDR3 coding DNA: TGTGCCAGCAGAAATATAGCCAAAAACATTCAGTACTTC.

This clone was observed once. The chain has TRBV7-2 and TRBJ1-1; no reliable D call. This CDR3 comprises 15 residues. Germline V gene data show CDR1 as SGHTA and CDR2 as FQGNSA. V was trimmed by 1 base and J by 6 bases, leaving 15 bases between them. The CDR3 nucleotides are TGTGCCAGCAGCTTAGTGATAGGGTCGGAGTCTGAAGCTTTCTTT. It specifies CASSLVIGSESEAFF.

With respect to this clone: No DNA is shown, since the ends of the CDR3 on it are uncertain; the CDR3 is the one TCRdb lists. V usage is TRBV27 and J usage is TRBJ1-2; TRBD1 was called by the table and not checked on the DNA. The CDR3 sequence runs 14 residues, both termini included. CDR1 and CDR2 (germline): MNHEY, SMNVEV (reference sequence). CDR3 sequence reads: CASSFFGQGYGYTF.

This clone was detected only once. V is TRBV19 and J is TRBJ1-2, with TRBD1 matching over 7 bases. The CDR3 has 13 amino acids. V shed 4 bases, J shed 7 bases, and the junction held 6 bases outside the gene matches. Germline CDR1 and CDR2: LNHDA and SQIVND (reference sequence). The CDR3: CASSKPGQSGYTF. The CDR3 nucleotides read TGTGCCAGTAGTAAACCGGGACAGAGTGGCTACACCTTC. The variable domain in full, completed from reference TRBV19 and TRBJ1-2, reads DGGITQSPKYLFRKEGQNVTLSCEQNLNHDAMYWYRQDPGQGLRLIYYSQIVNDFQKGDIAEGYSVSREKKESFPLTVTSAQKNPTAFYLCASSKPGQSGYTFGSGTRLTVV.

This clone has just one count. This chain joins TRBV29-1 and TRBJ1-1, with 9 bases aligning to TRBD1. Trimming at V came to 3 bases and at J to 0 bases, leaving 5 bases not matched to a gene. Germline loops: CDR1 SQVTM, CDR2 ANQGSEA. The CDR3 covers 15 residues. Here the CDR3 DNA reads TGCAGCGTTGACCTGGGACAGGGAGTGAACACTGAAGCTTTCTTT. Amino acids: CSVDLGQGVNTEAFF.

V usage is TRBV5-1 and J usage is TRBJ2-3, with 14 bases fitting TRBD2. V lost 4 bases, J lost 4 bases, and 5 bases stayed unmatched. The CDR3 is 16 amino acids. Looked up from germline, CDR1 is SGHRS and CDR2 is YFSETQ. CDR3 in amino acids: CASSPGTSGSADTQYF. Written as DNA, the CDR3 is TGCGCCAGCAGCCCAGGGACTAGCGGGAGTGCAGATACGCAGTATTTT.

This clone showed up just a few times. The chain uses TRBV9 and TRBJ2-3; 7 nucleotides match TRBD1. The germline V gene encodes CDR1 SGDLS and CDR2 YYNGEE. Losses at the gene ends were 2 bases for V and 3 bases for J; bases not matched to a gene: 6. This CDR3 is built from 15 residues. CDR3 sequence (DNA): TGTGCCAGCAGCGTTATGACAGGGACGACAGATACGCAGTATTTT. The encoded protein is CASSVMTGTTDTQYF.

The genes are TRBV2 and TRBJ1-3; TRBD1 agrees at 7 bases. Losses at the gene ends were 5 bases for V and 2 bases for J; bases not matched to a gene: 6. In germline, CDR1 is SNHLY, CDR2 FYNNEI. CDR3 size: 15 residues. Written as DNA, the CDR3 is TGTGCCAGCAGTCGGGACAGCCAAACTGGAAACACCATATATTTT. Translation: CASSRDSQTGNTIYF.

J is TRBJ1-5 and V is TRBV9, with unresolved D. The CDR3 spans 14 residues. The germline V gene has CDR1 SGDLS and CDR2 YYNGEE. V was clipped by 0 bases and J by 6 bases, with 10 bases between them. The DNA of the CDR3 is TGTGCCAGCAGCGTAGATTGGGGAGGTCAGCCCCAGCATTTT. It specifies CASSVDWGGQPQHF.

The CDR3 DNA reads TGTGCCAGCAGCTTAGAAGGCCAGGGAAATGAAAAACTGTTTTTT. This translates into CASSLEGQGNEKLFF. The chain couples TRBV7-8 to TRBJ1-4; perhaps TRBD1 as D (5 bases). The CDR3 length is 15 residues. The V gene lost 1 base and the J gene lost 5 bases, with 11 bases spanning the gap. The germline V gene has CDR1 SGHVS and CDR2 FQNEAQ.

This rearrangement joins TRBV4-1 to TRBJ1-5; tentatively, D is TRBD1 (5 bases). V lost 4 bases to trimming and J lost 11 bases, with 15 bases between them. The CDR3 consists of 13 residues. CDR1 and CDR2 from the germline V gene are MGHRA and YSYEKL. The CDR3 protein is CASSPTGVVAQHF. As DNA, the CDR3 is TGCGCCAGCAGCCCAACGGGGGTAGTGGCCCAGCATTTT.

The chain has TRBV18 and TRBJ2-5; no definite D call. The CDR3 sequence is 15 residues long. V gave up 3 bases and J gave up 3 bases, with 14 bases separating them. Looked up from germline, CDR1 is KGHSH and CDR2 is LQKENI. The CDR3 loop reads CASSPMGLTKETQYF. CDR3 nucleotide sequence: TGTGCCAGCTCACCGATGGGCTTAACGAAAGAGACCCAGTACTTC.

This chain's CDR3 is CASSYGHFTGELFF. The CDR3 DNA follows: TGTGCCAGCAGTTACGGACACTTCACCGGGGAGCTGTTTTTT. The chain couples TRBV6-5 to TRBJ2-2, with a possible D match to TRBD1 (5 bases). The germline gives CDR1 MNHEY, CDR2 SVGAGI. V was trimmed by 2 bases and J by 4 bases, leaving 8 bases between them. The CDR3 is 14 amino acids.

The CDR3 region is CASSPRGQGGTGELFF. CDR3 DNA sequence: TGTGCCAGCAGCCCGCGGGGACAGGGGGGGACCGGGGAGCTGTTTTTT. The chain couples TRBV11-3 to TRBJ2-2, with 11 bases aligning to TRBD1. This CDR3 has 16 amino acids. V shed 5 bases and J 5 bases; nucleotides not matched to a gene: 7. The V gene's germline CDR1 is SGHNT and CDR2 YENEEA.